What follows is one T cell receptor beta chain and its context. The target antigen is unknown. This CDR3 comprises 14 residues. V was clipped by 7 bases and J by 3 bases, with 15 bases between them. CDR1 is SNHLY, CDR2 FYNNEI, per germline. This record comes from a study of OX40 agonist ivuxolimab in advanced cancers. Only in-frame clones appear in the TCRdb table, and some are missing; sequencing was by immunoSEQ multiplex PCR. The repertoire includes about 46,000 clones, roughly nine tenths of them detected once, and around 15% sits in the top ten. The investigators sampled blood at baseline, at cycle 4 day 1, and at cycle 7 day 1. Findings of the study overall: Nonresponders, in some cases, also had low normalized T-cell clonal expansion.

The receptor's source is an adult with an advanced solid tumor such as melanoma, head and neck, liver or kidney cancer. The sample was CD4+ or CD8+ T cells sorted from blood, taken in a trial of the OX40 agonist ivuxolimab. The chain joins TRBV2 to TRBJ1-1, with TRBD1 as a possible D gene (6 bases). The CDR3, as DNA: TGTGCCAGCACGAACAGGGTATGGTACACTGAAGCTTTCTTT. Its protein product is CASTNRVWYTEAFF.